Each of the 28 T cell receptor beta chains below was sequenced from the same sample in a study of shared clonotypes between healthy human individuals. The assay was immunoSEQ multiplex PCR, and TCRdb's table has in-frame clones only and misses some. The sample shows hundreds of thousands of clones, 95% of them seen only once. CD45RO negativity and positive selection for CCR7 defined naive CD8 cells, a population that excluded terminally differentiated effector memory CD45RA+ cells. The sample was naive CD8+ T cells sorted from blood. The source of these receptors is a woman under 40 in good health.

The rearrangement uses TRBV21-1 and TRBJ1-5; TRBD1 is the table's D call and was not checked against the DNA. TRBV21-1 is an annotated pseudogene. CDR3 length: 19 amino acids. The CDR3 here is CASSKIAGTGRIGNQPQHF. CDR3 in DNA: TGTGCCAGCAGCAAAATTGCCGGGACAGGACGTATAGGCAATCAGCCCCAGCATTTT.

The V gene is TRBV28, the J gene TRBJ2-2; D is undetermined. This CDR3 has 16 residues. V shed 5 bases and J shed 10 bases, with 23 bases lying between them. Germline CDR1 reads MDHEN; CDR2 reads SYDVKM. The CDR3 protein is CASSLLTRHLPEELFF. The CDR3 DNA follows: TGTGCCAGCAGTCTCCTAACCCGCCACCTACCGGAGGAGCTGTTTTTT.

The CDR3 sequence: CASSHHGTGGLYEQYF. DNA of the CDR3: TGTGCCAGCAGCCATCATGGGACAGGGGGCTTGTACGAGCAGTACTTC. The V gene is TRBV27, the J gene TRBJ2-7; the match to TRBD1 covers 12 bases. The CDR3 covers 16 residues. After removal of 6 bases from V and 4 bases from J, the junction contained 10 bases not matched to a gene. Germline CDR1 is MNHEY and CDR2 is SMNVEV (reference sequence).

This sequence joins TRBV5-4 and TRBJ2-1; the match to TRBD2 covers 7 bases. The CDR3 consists of 15 residues. Germline CDR1 SGHNT, CDR2 YYREEE (reference sequence). V shed 4 bases and J 2 bases; nucleotides not matched to a gene: 6. CDR3 nucleotide sequence: TGTGCCAGCAGCCCGGCGGGAGATCCCTACAATGAGCAGTTCTTC. Translated: CASSPAGDPYNEQFF.

The J gene is TRBJ2-1, the V gene TRBV15; D is unresolved. The V end lost 2 bases, the J end lost 3 bases, and 2 bases lay between the germline ends. The CDR3 extends over 12 amino acids. Germline CDR1 LNHNV, CDR2 YYDKDF (reference sequence). In DNA, the CDR3 is TGTGCCACCAGCAGAAACTACAATGAGCAGTTCTTC. Protein product: CATSRNYNEQFF.

The rearrangement joins TRBV6-5 to TRBJ1-2, with unresolved D. The CDR3 spans 12 residues. Germline values: CDR1 MNHEY, CDR2 SVGAGI. The V gene lost 4 bases and the J gene lost 4 bases, with 7 bases spanning the gap. CDR3 bases: TGTGCCAGCAGTTCCCGTTCCTATGGCTACACCTTC. This sequence encodes CASSSRSYGYTF.

The chain joins TRBV11-2 to TRBJ2-7, with D possibly being TRBD1 or TRBD2 (5 bases each). The CDR3 extends over 14 amino acids. The germline CDR1 and CDR2 sequences are SGHAT and FQNNGV. Trimming took 3 bases from V and 0 from J, leaving 9 bases between them. The CDR3 reads CASSFHGTSYEQYF. In DNA form, the CDR3 reads TGTGCCAGCAGCTTCCATGGGACCTCCTACGAGCAGTACTTC.

The chain is built from TRBV28 and TRBJ2-7, with 8 bases identical to TRBD2. The CDR3 contains 12 residues. The germline gives CDR1 MDHEN, CDR2 SYDVKM. V trimming: 5 bases; J trimming: 3 bases; junction bases outside the gene matches: 0. In nucleotides, the CDR3 is TGTGCCAGCAGTACTAGCGGCTACGAGCAGTACTTC. Its translation: CASSTSGYEQYF. The full variable domain, completed using reference TRBV28 and TRBJ2-7, is DVKVTQSSRYLVKRTGEKVFLECVQDMDHENMFWYRQDPGLGLRLIYFSYDVKMKEKGDIPEGYSVSREKKERFSLILESASTNQTSMYLCASSTSGYEQYFGPGTRLTVT.

The chain has TRBV6-5 and TRBJ1-2; 7 bases map to TRBD1. The trim removed 5 bases at V and 2 bases at J, leaving 5 bases unmatched. The CDR3 runs to 14 residues. CDR1 MNHEY and CDR2 SVGAGI come from the germline V gene. CDR3 in amino acids: CASSPGGENYGYTF. CDR3 nucleotide sequence: TGTGCCAGCAGTCCAGGGGGAGAAAACTATGGCTACACCTTC.

In DNA, the CDR3 is TGTGCCAGTACCCCCTTAGGAGCGAACACCGGGGAGCTGTTTTTT. Residues: CASTPLGANTGELFF. The chain combines TRBV19 with TRBJ2-2; D is ambiguous. Per germline, CDR1 LNHDA and CDR2 SQIVND (reference sequence). CDR3 length equals 15 residues. V lost 7 bases, J lost 0 bases, and 12 bases lay in between.

The chain is built from TRBV6-5 and TRBJ2-7; 7 bases fit TRBD2. The V segment lost 2 bases and the J segment 4 bases; nucleotides outside the gene matches: 8. The CDR3 runs 15 residues. Germline CDR1 reads MNHEY; CDR2 reads SVGAGI. In DNA form, the CDR3 reads TGTGCCAGCAGTTACGATGCGGGGGAAACTTACGAGCAGTACTTC. Protein: CASSYDAGETYEQYF.

The chain carries TRBV5-1 and TRBJ2-7; D is unresolved. With 7 bases removed from V and 0 bases from J, the gap between germline ends came to 11 bases. Germline values: CDR1 SGHRS, CDR2 YFSETQ. The CDR3 contains 13 residues. The CDR3, as DNA: TGCGCCAGCCAACCCCCGAGCTCCTACGAGCAGTACTTC. Amino acids: CASQPPSSYEQYF.

The chain links TRBV28 to TRBJ2-5; weak D call: TRBD2 (6 bases). The J call may be mistaken, given a closer DNA end match to TRBJ2-7. Germline loops: CDR1 MDHEN, CDR2 SYDVKM. This CDR3 is built from 13 residues. The DNA for the CDR3 is TGTGCCAGCAGTTTTGGGGGGTCCTACGAGCAGTACTTC. Its translation is CASSFGGSYEQYF.

The rearrangement joins TRBV7-9 to TRBJ2-7; TRBD1 matches at 11 bases. The trim removed 5 bases at V and 5 bases at J, leaving 8 bases unmatched. CDR3 size: 15 residues. Germline V gene sequence: CDR1 SEHNR, CDR2 FQNEAQ (reference sequence). CDR3 DNA: TGTGCCAGCAGCACCGGACAGGGGGCTCTCAACGAGCAGTACTTC. Translation: CASSTGQGALNEQYF.

The chain employs TRBV27 and TRBJ2-7; D uncertain. CDR1 is MNHEY and CDR2 is SMNVEV in the germline V gene (reference sequence). The V gene lost 6 bases and the J gene lost 0 bases, with 9 bases spanning the gap. The CDR3 contains 13 residues. The CDR3 DNA is TGTGCCAGCAGGGCCCCCAGCTCCTACGAGCAGTACTTC. Translating it yields CASRAPSSYEQYF.

This chain connects TRBV7-9 to TRBJ2-6; 8 nucleotides match TRBD2. V was clipped by 1 base and J by 0 bases; unmatched bases: 5. Per the germline V gene, CDR1 is SEHNR and CDR2 is FQNEAQ (reference sequence). The CDR3 runs 18 residues. DNA of the CDR3: TGTGCCAGCAGCTTAGTAGGAGCGGGGGTCTCTGGGGCCAACGTCCTGACTTTC. Its protein is CASSLVGAGVSGANVLTF.

The chain employs TRBV4-1 and TRBJ2-5, with D unresolved. The CDR3 runs 15 residues. Germline-derived CDR1 and CDR2 are MGHRA and YSYEKL. With 1 base removed from V and 4 bases from J, the gap between germline ends came to 13 bases. CDR3 nucleotides: TGCGCCAGCAGCCAAGTCGGCAAACCCGGAGAGACCCAGTACTTC. Encoded protein: CASSQVGKPGETQYF.

The chain has TRBV7-6 and TRBJ2-1, with TRBD2 matching over 12 bases. This CDR3 contains 18 residues. Per germline, CDR1 SGHVS and CDR2 FNYEAQ. Trimming cost V 4 bases and J 0 bases; bases outside gene matches: 7. The CDR3 region is CASSYGLAGMSSYNEQFF. The CDR3 DNA follows: TGTGCCAGCAGCTATGGACTAGCGGGGATGAGCTCCTACAATGAGCAGTTCTTC.

About this clone: The same CDR3 also results from other DNA sequences found in this sample. The chain has TRBV4-1 and TRBJ2-5; unclear D gene. TRBJ2-7 explains the end of the DNA better; the J call may be wrong. This CDR3 is 12 amino acids long. Germline V gene sequence: CDR1 MGHRA, CDR2 YSYEKL. Written as DNA, the CDR3 is TGCGCCAGCAGCCAAGTCGGCTACGAGCAGTACTTC. Its protein product is CASSQVGYEQYF.

This CDR3 is CASSIVFGAYTEAFF. The CDR3 DNA follows: TGTGCCAGTAGTATAGTTTTTGGGGCTTACACTGAAGCTTTCTTT. This chain uses TRBV19 with TRBJ1-1; TRBD1 is a possible D gene (5 bases). CDR1 is LNHDA and CDR2 is SQIVND in the germline V gene (reference sequence). V was pared by 1 base and J by 3 bases, with 12 bases between. The CDR3 runs 15 residues.

Of note for this clone: Within the sample, other DNA sequences also encode this same CDR3. This chain connects TRBV7-9 to TRBJ2-7; 7 bases are a match to TRBD1. Germline CDR1 SEHNR, CDR2 FQNEAQ (reference sequence). This CDR3 spans 13 amino acids. The J segment lost 0 bases and the V segment lost 5 bases, leaving 1 base of the junction unmatched. The CDR3 loop reads CASSRDSSYEQYF. CDR3 nucleotides: TGTGCCAGCAGCAGGGACAGCTCCTACGAGCAGTACTTC.

The V gene is TRBV19, the J gene TRBJ1-4, with 7 bases fitting TRBD1. Germline CDR1 and CDR2: LNHDA and SQIVND (reference sequence). After removal of 6 bases from V and 7 bases from J, the junction contained 11 bases not matched to a gene. The CDR3 is made up of 15 amino acids. For the CDR3, the DNA is TGTGCCAGTAGCACCGGGACAGCTTTTACTGAAAAACTGTTTTTT. Protein product: CASSTGTAFTEKLFF.

The J gene is TRBJ2-1, the V gene TRBV27; the D is unclear. Trimming pared 5 bases from V and 4 bases from J, leaving 27 bases between. The CDR3 runs 19 residues. CDR1 MNHEY and CDR2 SMNVEV come from the germline V gene (reference sequence). CDR3 sequence (DNA): TGTGCCAGCAGTGCCCCGACCGCACCGGCTATAAAAAAATACAATGAGCAGTTCTTC. This gives the protein CASSAPTAPAIKKYNEQFF.

The rearrangement joins TRBV5-4 to TRBJ2-7; a weak D match, TRBD2 (6 bases). Trimming shortened V by 0 bases and J by 7 bases, and 11 bases separated the two germline ends. The CDR3 consists of 13 residues. Germline-derived CDR1 and CDR2 are SGHNT and YYREEE (reference sequence). In nucleotides, the CDR3 is TGTGCCAGCAGCTTGGCGGAGGGCCGGGAGCAGTACTTC. It encodes CASSLAEGREQYF.

The chain uses TRBV2 and TRBJ1-4; tentatively, D is TRBD1 (5 bases). The CDR3 length is 15 residues. The germline V gene encodes CDR1 SNHLY and CDR2 FYNNEI. V was cut by 8 bases and J by 3 bases, with 16 bases left in between. This CDR3 reads CASQLWGKANEKLFF. CDR3 nucleotides: TGTGCCAGCCAGCTTTGGGGGAAGGCTAATGAAAAACTGTTTTTT.

The chain combines TRBV4-1 with TRBJ1-5; D might be TRBD1 (6 bases). The V gene lost 4 bases and the J gene lost 7 bases, with 14 bases spanning the gap. Per germline, CDR1 MGHRA and CDR2 YSYEKL. The CDR3 is made up of 14 amino acids. The CDR3 here is CASSPRHGGQPQHF. In DNA form, the CDR3 reads TGCGCCAGCAGCCCCAGACACGGGGGCCAGCCCCAGCATTTT.

The chain joins TRBV19 to TRBJ2-7; D is undetermined. Germline loops: CDR1 LNHDA, CDR2 SQIVND (reference sequence). This CDR3 contains 11 residues. V lost 3 bases and J lost 7, with 7 bases in between. The CDR3 region has the DNA TGTGCCAGTAGTATGGGCAGGGAGCAGTACTTC. Its protein is CASSMGREQYF.

The chain is built from TRBV27 and TRBJ2-7; TRBD2 is a possible D gene (6 bases). The CDR3 is 13 residues long. Trimming removed 3 bases from V and 4 bases from J, with 10 bases in between. Germline CDR1 MNHEY, CDR2 SMNVEV (reference sequence). CDR3 sequence (DNA): TGTGCCAGCAGTTTGGGACTGATATACGAGCAGTACTTC. It is translated as CASSLGLIYEQYF.